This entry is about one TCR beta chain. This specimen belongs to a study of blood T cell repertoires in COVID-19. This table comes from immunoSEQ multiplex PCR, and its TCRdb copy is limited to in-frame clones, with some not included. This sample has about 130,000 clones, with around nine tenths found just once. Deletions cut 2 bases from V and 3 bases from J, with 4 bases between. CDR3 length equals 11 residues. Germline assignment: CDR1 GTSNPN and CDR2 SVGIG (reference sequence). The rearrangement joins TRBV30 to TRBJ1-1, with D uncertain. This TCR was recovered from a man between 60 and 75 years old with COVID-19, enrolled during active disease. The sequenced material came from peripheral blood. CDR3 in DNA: TGTGCCTGGAGTATCTACACTGAAGCTTTCTTT. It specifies CAWSIYTEAFF.